Below, 32 T cell receptor beta chains from the same sample are listed, as sequenced in a study of cytomegalovirus exposure and HLA in healthy donors. The PCR used 60 Vbeta and 13 Jbeta primers. Clones were read by immunoSEQ multiplex PCR, and TCRdb kept only the in-frame ones, dropping some. Altogether under 150,000 clones are present, over 65% being singletons, with the ten largest covering roughly 2%. Sequenced material: PBMCs. Every receptor here comes from a man aged 18-30 years in good health and CMV-seronegative.

This rearrangement joins TRBV11-2 to TRBJ2-7, with a possible D match to TRBD1 (6 bases). This CDR3 contains 14 residues. Germline V CDR1 and CDR2: SGHAT, FQNNGV. Between the trimmed V and J ends, which lost 1 base and 4 bases, there was a span of 11 bases. The CDR3 spells CASSLAGQLYEQYF. For the CDR3, the DNA is TGTGCCAGCAGCTTAGCAGGACAGTTATACGAGCAGTACTTC. Full variable domain (missing parts from reference TRBV11-2 and TRBJ2-7): EAGVAQSPRYKIIEKRQSVAFWCNPISGHATLYWYQQILGQGPKLLIQFQNNGVVDDSQLPKDRFSAERLKGVDSTLKIQPAKLEDSAVYLCASSLAGQLYEQYFGPGTRLTVT.

Concerning this clone: The same CDR3 is also encoded by other DNA sequences in this sample. The chain is built from TRBV27 and TRBJ2-7, with 7 bases identical to TRBD1. Germline CDR1 and CDR2: MNHEY and SMNVEV (reference sequence). The CDR3 is 13 amino acids. The junction had 5 bases not matched to a gene; V was cut back by 6 bases and J by 3 bases. The CDR3 DNA sequence: TGTGCCAGCAGCTTGTACAGGGGCTACGAGCAGTACTTC. It is translated as CASSLYRGYEQYF.

This chain uses TRBV7-2 with TRBJ2-7, with 7 positions matching TRBD1. CDR1 is SGHTA, CDR2 FQGNSA, per germline. CDR3 length: 13 amino acids. Unmatched junction bases numbered 2, after V lost 2 bases and J lost 4 bases. CDR3 in DNA: TGTGCCAGCAGCTTACAACAGGGGTACGAGCAGTACTTC. Translating gives CASSLQQGYEQYF.

This chain connects TRBV9 to TRBJ2-5; the match to TRBD1 covers 10 bases. The CDR3 contains 17 residues. J lost 0 bases, V lost 3 bases, and 8 bases had no gene match. CDR1 SGDLS and CDR2 YYNGEE come from the germline V gene. The CDR3 region has the DNA TGTGCCAGCAGCGCGACAGGGGGCGTCTATTACCAAGAGACCCAGTACTTC. It translates to CASSATGGVYYQETQYF.

The genes are TRBV6-1 and TRBJ1-1, with 8 bases lining up with TRBD1. Germline V gene sequence: CDR1 MNHNS, CDR2 SASEGT. CDR3 length: 14 residues. V lost 5 bases to trimming and J lost 1 base; unmatched junction nucleotides: 3. CDR3 nucleotides: TGTGCCAGCAGTACCGGGACAGGGAACACTGAAGCTTTCTTT. Amino acids: CASSTGTGNTEAFF.

This clone was observed a single time. The rearrangement joins TRBV19 to TRBJ2-2, with 12 bases aligning to TRBD1. CDR1 and CDR2 from the germline V gene are LNHDA and SQIVND (reference sequence). J lost 7 bases, V lost 4 bases, and 10 bases had no gene match. CDR3 length equals 17 residues. CDR3: CASSRKPGQGAVGELFF. The DNA for the CDR3 is TGTGCCAGTAGTAGAAAGCCGGGACAGGGGGCGGTCGGGGAGCTGTTTTTT.

This rearrangement joins TRBV10-3 to TRBJ1-5; D is unresolved. Deletions cut 0 bases from V and 7 bases from J, with 13 bases between. The CDR3 consists of 15 residues. Germline V gene sequence: CDR1 ENHRY, CDR2 SYGVKD. This CDR3 reads CAISESTGSGQPQHF. CDR3 in DNA: TGTGCCATCAGTGAGTCGACCGGGTCCGGGCAGCCCCAGCATTTT.

The rearrangement joins TRBV5-4 to TRBJ2-1; 7 bases fit TRBD1. The CDR3 is made up of 15 amino acids. CDR1 SGHNT and CDR2 YYREEE come from the germline V gene (reference sequence). With 1 base clipped from V and 5 bases from J, the junction kept 6 bases outside the gene matches. In DNA, the CDR3 is TGTGCCAGCAGCTTGCCCCAGGGGGTGAACAATGAGCAGTTCTTC. Translating gives CASSLPQGVNNEQFF.

J is TRBJ1-2 and V is TRBV7-9, with 8 bases lining up with TRBD1. V gave up 3 bases and J gave up 5 bases; unmatched junction bases: 8. The CDR3 extends over 15 amino acids. Germline V gene lookup returns CDR1 SEHNR and CDR2 FQNEAQ (reference sequence). The CDR3: CASSLGQVNIYGYTF. Here the CDR3 DNA reads TGTGCCAGCAGCTTGGGACAGGTGAACATTTATGGCTACACCTTC.

This chain links TRBV4-3 with TRBJ1-5; TRBD1 is a possible D gene (6 bases). Germline V CDR1 and CDR2: LGHNA, YSLEER. V dropped 0 bases and J dropped 3 bases, with 9 bases sitting between them. The CDR3 totals 15 residues. The DNA of the CDR3 is TGCGCCAGCAGCCAAGACGGGGACATCAATCAGCCCCAGCATTTT. Translating gives CASSQDGDINQPQHF.

The chain recombines TRBV27 with TRBJ1-2, with 8 bases lining up with TRBD1. The CDR3 runs 15 residues. After removal of 2 bases from V and 4 bases from J, the junction contained 6 bases not matched to a gene. Germline V gene data show CDR1 as MNHEY and CDR2 as SMNVEV (reference sequence). The CDR3 DNA sequence: TGTGCCAGCAGTTTACGTCGGACAGGGAGCTATGGCTACACCTTC. This translates into CASSLRRTGSYGYTF.

A single count supports this clone. CDR3 region: CASSRSGGEGRANEQFF. The CDR3, as DNA: TGCGCCAGCAGTCGATCCGGAGGAGAGGGAAGGGCGAATGAGCAGTTCTTC. The chain uses TRBV23-1 and TRBJ2-1, with a possible D match to TRBD2 (5 bases). TRBV23-1 is identified as an open reading frame with a role that is uncertain. V dropped 4 bases and J dropped 7 bases, with 23 bases sitting between them. This CDR3 contains 17 residues.

The chain recombines TRBV11-1 with TRBJ2-3; maybe TRBD2 (6 bases). The CDR3 covers 16 residues. In germline, CDR1 is SGHAT, CDR2 FQDESV (reference sequence). Trimming removed 5 bases at V and 1 base at J, with 16 bases between. The CDR3 region has the DNA TGTGCCAGCAGCCCTGAGACTAGAAAGGGCACAGATACGCAGTATTTT. Its protein product is CASSPETRKGTDTQYF.

The CDR3, as DNA: TGTGCCAGCACCCCCCTGGACAGTTCACCCCTCCACTTT. Translated, it gives CASTPLDSSPLHF. This chain joins TRBV6-6 and TRBJ1-6; possible D gene TRBD1, 6 bases. Looked up from germline, CDR1 is MNHNY and CDR2 is SVGAGI (reference sequence). Between the trimmed V and J ends, which lost 7 bases and 9 bases, there was a span of 13 bases. The CDR3 spans 13 residues.

The chain carries TRBV5-1 and TRBJ2-7, with D tentatively TRBD1 (6 bases). CDR1 is SGHRS and CDR2 is YFSETQ in the germline V gene. V was shortened by 7 bases and J by 2 bases, with 13 bases between the two germline ends. The length of the CDR3 is 13 residues. CDR3 sequence reads: CASARGPTYEQYF. The CDR3 DNA is TGCGCCAGCGCCAGGGGTCCCACCTACGAGCAGTACTTC.

V usage is TRBV4-2 and J usage is TRBJ2-7, with 9 bases fitting TRBD2. J was trimmed by 3 bases and V by 0 bases; bases with no gene match: 3. CDR1 LGHNA and CDR2 YNFKEQ come from the germline V gene. The CDR3 length is 15 residues. CDR3 protein: CASSQELAGYYEQYF. In nucleotides, the CDR3 is TGTGCCAGCAGCCAAGAGCTAGCGGGGTACTACGAGCAGTACTTC.

The chain carries TRBV5-6 and TRBJ2-1, with D maybe TRBD1 (6 bases). Germline V gene lookup returns CDR1 SGHDT and CDR2 YYEEEE. The CDR3 consists of 15 residues. Trimming pared 4 bases from V and 2 bases from J, leaving 13 bases between. The CDR3 protein is CASSGTSQPYNEQFF. CDR3 DNA sequence: TGTGCCAGCAGCGGGACATCCCAACCCTACAATGAGCAGTTCTTC.

This clone was found once. CDR3 residues: CSVGLSYEQYF. CDR3 DNA: TGCAGCGTCGGACTCTCCTACGAGCAGTACTTC. V and J are TRBV29-1 and TRBJ2-7; D may be TRBD2 (5 bases). The CDR3 contains 11 residues. Germline V CDR1 and CDR2: SQVTM, ANQGSEA. Between the trimmed V and J ends, which lost 6 bases and 0 bases, there was a span of 6 bases.

The genes are TRBV6-1 and TRBJ1-2; no firm D call. The germline gives CDR1 MNHNS, CDR2 SASEGT. The CDR3 is 12 amino acids. V dropped 3 bases and J dropped 6 bases, with 8 bases sitting between them. In DNA form, the CDR3 reads TGTGCCAGCAGTGATCGGGGTGATGGCTACACCTTC. Translation gives CASSDRGDGYTF.

The rearrangement links TRBV19 to TRBJ1-5; 9 bases line up with TRBD1. Trimming removed 9 bases from V and 8 bases from J; junction bases left unmatched: 11. The CDR3 consists of 14 residues. The germline CDR1 and CDR2 sequences are LNHDA and SQIVND (reference sequence). The CDR3 nucleotides are TGTGCCAGCACCCATGGACAGGGGATGGAGCCCCAGCATTTT. Amino acids: CASTHGQGMEPQHF.

CDR3 in amino acids: CASGPEAGGNNEQFF. In nucleotides, the CDR3 is TGTGCCAGCGGCCCCGAGGCGGGGGGTAACAATGAGCAGTTCTTC. The rearrangement links TRBV7-2 to TRBJ2-1; TRBD2 agrees at 8 bases. V shed 8 bases and J 5 bases; nucleotides not matched to a gene: 11. The length of the CDR3 is 15 residues. The germline CDR1 and CDR2 sequences are SGHTA and FQGNSA.

The chain combines TRBV6-1 with TRBJ2-1; TRBD2 agrees at 7 bases. With V trimmed by 3 bases and J by 8 bases, 7 bases remained unmatched. The CDR3 runs to 14 residues. The germline V gene has CDR1 MNHNS and CDR2 SASEGT. CDR3 amino acids: CASSEGGGVDEQFF. The CDR3 DNA is TGTGCCAGCAGTGAGGGGGGGGGTGTCGATGAGCAGTTCTTC.

V is TRBV9 and J is TRBJ1-1; 8 nucleotides line up with TRBD1. Germline V lookup: CDR1 SGDLS, CDR2 YYNGEE. V lost 5 bases and J lost 4; bases outside the gene matches: 4. The CDR3 consists of 13 residues. CDR3 in DNA: TGTGCCAGCAGGGCAGGGACAGGCACTGAAGCTTTCTTT. Translating it yields CASRAGTGTEAFF.

This rearrangement joins TRBV7-2 to TRBJ2-7; D gene ambiguous. The CDR3 runs to 12 residues. Trimming stripped 3 bases from V and 2 bases from J, with 5 bases between. Germline V gene data show CDR1 as SGHTA and CDR2 as FQGNSA. CDR3 nucleotides: TGTGCCAGCAGCTTGGCCCCCTACGAGCAGTACTTC. Its protein product is CASSLAPYEQYF. Full variable domain (remainder filled in from reference TRBV7-2 and TRBJ2-7): GAGVSQSPSNKVTEKGKDVELRCDPISGHTALYWYRQSLGQGLEFLIYFQGNSAPDKSGLPSDRFSAERTGGSVSTLTIQRTQQEDSAVYLCASSLAPYEQYFGPGTRLTVT.

V gene TRBV7-9 combines with J gene TRBJ1-2; 7 nucleotides match TRBD1. From germline, CDR1 is SEHNR and CDR2 FQNEAQ (reference sequence). V dropped 7 bases and J dropped 4; count of bases not matched to a gene: 9. The CDR3 loop spans 14 amino acids. Here the CDR3 reads CASTMEGAGYGYTF. The CDR3 DNA reads TGTGCCAGCACCATGGAGGGGGCAGGCTATGGCTACACCTTC. The full variable domain, completed using reference TRBV7-9 and TRBJ1-2, is DTGVSQNPRHKITKRGQNVTFRCDPISEHNRLYWYRQTLGQGPEFLTYFQNEAQLEKSRLLSDRFSAERPKGSFSTLEIQRTEQGDSAMYLCASTMEGAGYGYTFGSGTRLTVV.

The gene calls are TRBV9 and TRBJ2-1, with D perhaps matching TRBD2 (6 bases). Germline CDR1 reads SGDLS; CDR2 reads YYNGEE. The CDR3 contains 13 residues. V lost 0 bases to trimming and J lost 10 bases, with 11 bases between them. Here the CDR3 DNA reads TGTGCCAGCAGCGTAGATCAGGGAGGAGAGCAGTTCTTC. It specifies CASSVDQGGEQFF. Full variable domain (rest looked up from reference TRBV9 and TRBJ2-1): DSGVTQTPKHLITATGQRVTLRCSPRSGDLSVYWYQQSLDQGLQFLIQYYNGEERAKGNILERFSAQQFPDLHSELNLSSLELGDSALYFCASSVDQGGEQFFGPGTRLTVL.

V and J are TRBV19 and TRBJ1-6; D call uncertain. Trimming removed 6 bases from V and 4 bases from J, with 10 bases in between. Germline assignment: CDR1 LNHDA and CDR2 SQIVND (reference sequence). The CDR3 length is 14 residues. CDR3 DNA sequence: TGTGCCAGTAGGGTGGTGCAGTATAATTCACCCCTCCACTTT. Protein: CASRVVQYNSPLHF.

This clone showed up just once. The V gene is TRBV27, the J gene TRBJ1-4, with a tentative D call TRBD1 (6 bases). The CDR3 has 14 amino acids. Germline CDR1 and CDR2: MNHEY and SMNVEV (reference sequence). Trimming took off 8 bases at V and 4 bases at J, with 14 bases between the two ends. CDR3 nucleotide sequence: TGTGCCAGCTCCCGGACAGCCCTTAATGAAAAACTGTTTTTT. It specifies CASSRTALNEKLFF.

Concerning this clone itself: Compared with germline, one end of the junction differs, possibly owing to a read error. DNA for the CDR3: TGTGCCAGCAGCTTAGCTGGGGGGCGGGGGGCCTTCAATGAGCAGCTCTTC. This encodes CASSLAGGRGAFNEQLF. The chain has TRBV7-6 and TRBJ2-1, with TRBD2 matching over 8 bases. From germline, CDR1 is SGHVS and CDR2 FNYEAQ. The CDR3 length is 17 residues.

The chain is built from TRBV2 and TRBJ2-3; TRBD2 matches 8 bases. The germline V gene has CDR1 SNHLY and CDR2 FYNNEI. This CDR3 contains 15 residues. With 7 bases clipped from V and 2 bases from J, the junction kept 8 bases outside the gene matches. The CDR3: CASTRVGGDTDTQYF. Here the CDR3 DNA reads TGTGCCAGCACCCGGGTCGGGGGGGACACAGATACGCAGTATTTT.

The rearrangement joins TRBV13 to TRBJ2-7; the match to TRBD1 covers 7 bases. Germline CDR1 is PRHDT and CDR2 is FYEKMQ (reference sequence). The CDR3 is 14 residues long. The trim removed 4 bases at V and 5 bases at J, leaving 8 bases unmatched. CDR3 coding DNA: TGTGCCAGCAGCTCTCGACAGGGATTACACGAGCAGTACTTC. It is translated as CASSSRQGLHEQYF.

J is TRBJ1-2 and V is TRBV9, with 8 positions matching TRBD1. Germline V gives CDR1 SGDLS, CDR2 YYNGEE. V dropped 5 bases and J dropped 7; count of bases not matched to a gene: 7. This CDR3 region has 13 residues. The CDR3 nucleotides are TGTGCCAGCAGGTCACAGGGGGGTAGTGGCTACACCTTC. It specifies CASRSQGGSGYTF.